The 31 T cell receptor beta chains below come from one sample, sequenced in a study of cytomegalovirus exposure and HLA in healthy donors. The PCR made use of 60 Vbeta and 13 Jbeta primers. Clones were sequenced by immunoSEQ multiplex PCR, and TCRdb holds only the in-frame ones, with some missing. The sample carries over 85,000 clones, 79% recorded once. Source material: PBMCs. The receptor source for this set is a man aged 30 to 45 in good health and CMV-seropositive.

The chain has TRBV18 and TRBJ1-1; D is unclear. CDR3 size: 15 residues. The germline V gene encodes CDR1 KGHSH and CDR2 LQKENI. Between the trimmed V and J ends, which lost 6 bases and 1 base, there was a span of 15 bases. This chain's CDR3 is CASSRTEARNTEAFF. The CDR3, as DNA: TGTGCCAGCTCGAGGACGGAGGCTCGGAACACTGAAGCTTTCTTT.

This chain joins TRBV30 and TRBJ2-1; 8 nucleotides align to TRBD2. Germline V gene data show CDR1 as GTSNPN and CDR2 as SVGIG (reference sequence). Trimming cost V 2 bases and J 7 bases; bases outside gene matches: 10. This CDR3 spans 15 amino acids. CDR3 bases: TGTGCCTGGAGTCCCGGGGGGGCCGAAGGGAATGAGCAGTTCTTC. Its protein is CAWSPGGAEGNEQFF. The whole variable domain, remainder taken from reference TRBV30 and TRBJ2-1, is SQTIHQWPATLVQPVGSPLSLECTVEGTSNPNLYWYRQAAGRGLQLLFYSVGIGQISSEVPQNLSASRPQDRQFILSSKKLLLSDSGFYLCAWSPGGAEGNEQFFGPGTRLTVL.

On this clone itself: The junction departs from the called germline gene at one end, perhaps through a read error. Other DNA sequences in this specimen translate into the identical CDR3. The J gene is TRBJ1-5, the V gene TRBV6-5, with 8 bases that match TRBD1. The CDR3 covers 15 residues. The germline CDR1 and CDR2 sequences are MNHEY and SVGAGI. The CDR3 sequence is CASSSGGQGHQPQHF. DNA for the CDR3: TGCGCCAGCAGTTCCGGAGGACAGGGCCATCAGCCCCAGCATTTT.

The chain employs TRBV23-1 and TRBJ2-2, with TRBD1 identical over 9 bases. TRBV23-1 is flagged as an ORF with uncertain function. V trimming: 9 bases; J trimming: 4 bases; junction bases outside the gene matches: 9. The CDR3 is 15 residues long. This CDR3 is CARLSRTGATGELFF. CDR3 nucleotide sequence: TGCGCCAGATTGTCCCGGACAGGGGCCACCGGGGAGCTGTTTTTT.

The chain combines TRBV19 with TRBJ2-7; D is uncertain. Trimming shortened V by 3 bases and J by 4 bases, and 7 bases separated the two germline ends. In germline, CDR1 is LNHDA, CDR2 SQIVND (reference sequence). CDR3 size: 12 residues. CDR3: CASSMSKYEQYF. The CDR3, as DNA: TGTGCCAGTAGTATGTCCAAATACGAGCAGTACTTC.

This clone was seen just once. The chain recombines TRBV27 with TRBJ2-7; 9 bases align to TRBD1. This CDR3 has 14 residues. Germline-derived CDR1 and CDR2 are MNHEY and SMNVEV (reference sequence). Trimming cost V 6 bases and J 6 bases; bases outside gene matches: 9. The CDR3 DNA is TGTGCCAGCAGCCACTACAGGGGGCAGGGCGAGCAGTACTTC. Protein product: CASSHYRGQGEQYF.

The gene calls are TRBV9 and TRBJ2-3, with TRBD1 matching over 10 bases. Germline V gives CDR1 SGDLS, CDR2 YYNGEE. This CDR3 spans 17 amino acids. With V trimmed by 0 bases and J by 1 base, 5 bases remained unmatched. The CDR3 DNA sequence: TGTGCCAGCAGCGTAGTTTACGGGACAGGGGGCACAGATACGCAGTATTTT. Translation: CASSVVYGTGGTDTQYF. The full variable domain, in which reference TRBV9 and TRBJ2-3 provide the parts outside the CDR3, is DSGVTQTPKHLITATGQRVTLRCSPRSGDLSVYWYQQSLDQGLQFLIQYYNGEERAKGNILERFSAQQFPDLHSELNLSSLELGDSALYFCASSVVYGTGGTDTQYFGPGTRLTVL.

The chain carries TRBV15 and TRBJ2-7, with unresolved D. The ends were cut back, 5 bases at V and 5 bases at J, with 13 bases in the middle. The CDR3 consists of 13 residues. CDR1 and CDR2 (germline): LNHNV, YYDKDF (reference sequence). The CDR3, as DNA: TGTGCCACCAGCCCAGGCCTCGGCCACGAGCAGTACTTC. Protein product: CATSPGLGHEQYF. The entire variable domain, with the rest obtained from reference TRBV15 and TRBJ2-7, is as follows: DAMVIQNPRYQVTQFGKPVTLSCSQTLNHNVMYWYQQKSSQAPKLLFHYYDKDFNNEADTPDNFQSRRPNTSFCFLDIRSPGLGDTAMYLCATSPGLGHEQYFGPGTRLTVT.

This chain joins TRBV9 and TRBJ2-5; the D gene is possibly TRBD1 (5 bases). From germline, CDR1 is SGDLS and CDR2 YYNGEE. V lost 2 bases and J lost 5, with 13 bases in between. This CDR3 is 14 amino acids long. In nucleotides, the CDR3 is TGTGCCAGCAGCGTGGGGCCAGGGCGTGAGACCCAGTACTTC. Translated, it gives CASSVGPGRETQYF.

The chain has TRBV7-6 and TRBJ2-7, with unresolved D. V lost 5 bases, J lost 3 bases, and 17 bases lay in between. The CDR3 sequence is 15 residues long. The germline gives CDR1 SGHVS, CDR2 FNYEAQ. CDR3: CASSLGGGAYYEQYF. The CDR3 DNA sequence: TGTGCCAGCAGCCTGGGTGGCGGTGCTTACTACGAGCAGTACTTC.

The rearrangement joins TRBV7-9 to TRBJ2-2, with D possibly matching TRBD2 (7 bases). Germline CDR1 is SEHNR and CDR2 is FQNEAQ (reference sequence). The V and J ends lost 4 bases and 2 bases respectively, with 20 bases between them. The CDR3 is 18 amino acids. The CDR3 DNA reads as TGTGCCAGCAGCTGGGGGGGGCGGACGGGGCGCAACACCGGGGAGCTGTTTTTT. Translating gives CASSWGGRTGRNTGELFF. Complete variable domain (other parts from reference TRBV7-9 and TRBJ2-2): DTGVSQNPRHKITKRGQNVTFRCDPISEHNRLYWYRQTLGQGPEFLTYFQNEAQLEKSRLLSDRFSAERPKGSFSTLEIQRTEQGDSAMYLCASSWGGRTGRNTGELFFGEGSRLTVL.

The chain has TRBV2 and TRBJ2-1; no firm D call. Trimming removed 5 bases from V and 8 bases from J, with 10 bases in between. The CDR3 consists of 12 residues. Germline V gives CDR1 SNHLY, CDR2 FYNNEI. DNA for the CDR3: TGTGCCAGCAGTCCTTTTCTCGATGAGCAGTTCTTC. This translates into CASSPFLDEQFF.

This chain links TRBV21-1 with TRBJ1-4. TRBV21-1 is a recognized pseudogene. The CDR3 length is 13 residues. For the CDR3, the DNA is TGTGCCAGCAGCAAAGACCCGAGGGAAAAACTGTTTTTT. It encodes CASSKDPREKLFF.

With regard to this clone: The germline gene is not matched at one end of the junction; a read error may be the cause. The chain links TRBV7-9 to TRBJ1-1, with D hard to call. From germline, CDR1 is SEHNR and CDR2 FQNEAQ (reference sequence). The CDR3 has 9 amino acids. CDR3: CASSTTFRF. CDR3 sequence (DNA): TGTGCCAGCAGCACGACTTTTCGTTTT.

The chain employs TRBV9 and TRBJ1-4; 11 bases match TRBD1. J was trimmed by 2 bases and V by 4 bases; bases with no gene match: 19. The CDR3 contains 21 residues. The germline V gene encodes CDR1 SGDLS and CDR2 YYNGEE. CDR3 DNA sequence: TGTGCCAGCAGCCTGCGGACAGGGGGCGGGAACTCTCCTGGGACTAATGAAAAACTGTTTTTT. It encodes CASSLRTGGGNSPGTNEKLFF.

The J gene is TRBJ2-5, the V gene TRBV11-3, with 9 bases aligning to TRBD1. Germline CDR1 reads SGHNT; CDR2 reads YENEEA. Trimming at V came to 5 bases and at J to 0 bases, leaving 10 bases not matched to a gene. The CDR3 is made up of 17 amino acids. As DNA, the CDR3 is TGTGCCAGCAGCACAAGGACAGGGGATGGGAACCAAGAGACCCAGTACTTC. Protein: CASSTRTGDGNQETQYF. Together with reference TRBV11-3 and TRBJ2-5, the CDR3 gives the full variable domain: EAGVVQSPRYKIIEKKQPVAFWCNPISGHNTLYWYLQNLGQGPELLIRYENEEAVDDSQLPKDRFSAERLKGVDSTLKIQPAELGDSAVYLCASSTRTGDGNQETQYFGPGTRLLVL.

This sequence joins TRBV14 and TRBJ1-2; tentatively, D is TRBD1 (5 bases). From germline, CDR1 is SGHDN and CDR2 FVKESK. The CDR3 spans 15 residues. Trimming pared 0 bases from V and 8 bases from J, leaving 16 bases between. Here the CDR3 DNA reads TGTGCCAGCAGCCAAGATTTAGCAGGGAGGCAGGGCTACACCTTC. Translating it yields CASSQDLAGRQGYTF.

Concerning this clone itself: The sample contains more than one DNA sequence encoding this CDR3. The CDR3 DNA follows: TGTGCCAGCAGCTTAAAGGCAGGGCATCCCCAGCATTTT. The encoded protein is CASSLKAGHPQHF. V and J are TRBV7-3 and TRBJ1-5; D perhaps matches TRBD1 (5 bases). Per the germline V gene, CDR1 is SGHTA and CDR2 is FQGTGA. The CDR3 is made up of 13 amino acids. V was trimmed by 1 base and J by 10 bases, leaving 11 bases between them.

The chain's CDR3 is CASSVAPLEGGTEAFF. The CDR3 bases are TGTGCCAGCAGCGTAGCGCCACTGGAGGGTGGCACTGAAGCTTTCTTT. J is TRBJ1-1 and V is TRBV9; D unresolved. The V gene lost 0 bases and the J gene lost 4 bases, with 16 bases spanning the gap. The CDR3 spans 16 residues. Germline V gene lookup returns CDR1 SGDLS and CDR2 YYNGEE.

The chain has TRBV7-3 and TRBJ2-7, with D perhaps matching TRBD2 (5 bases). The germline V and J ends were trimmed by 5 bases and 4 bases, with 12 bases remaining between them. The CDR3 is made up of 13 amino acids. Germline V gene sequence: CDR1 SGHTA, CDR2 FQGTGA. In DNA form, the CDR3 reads TGTGCCAGCAGCCTAGGCGGCGGGTACGAGCAGTACTTC. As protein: CASSLGGGYEQYF.

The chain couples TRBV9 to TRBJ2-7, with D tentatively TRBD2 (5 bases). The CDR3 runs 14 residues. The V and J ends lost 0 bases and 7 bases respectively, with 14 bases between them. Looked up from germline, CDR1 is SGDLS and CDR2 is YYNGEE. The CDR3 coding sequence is TGTGCCAGCAGCGTAGATTGGGGAGATAATGAGCAGTACTTC. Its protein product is CASSVDWGDNEQYF.

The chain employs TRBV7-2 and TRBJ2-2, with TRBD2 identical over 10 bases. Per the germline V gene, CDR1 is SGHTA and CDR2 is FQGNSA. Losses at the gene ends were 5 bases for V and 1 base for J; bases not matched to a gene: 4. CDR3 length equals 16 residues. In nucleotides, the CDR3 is TGTGCCAGCAGCCGCTCTAGCGGGGGGAACACCGGGGAGCTGTTTTTT. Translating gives CASSRSSGGNTGELFF.

The CDR3 here is CASSPSTGFYEQYF. The CDR3 nucleotides read TGTGCCAGCAGCCCATCTACAGGGTTCTACGAGCAGTACTTC. The chain couples TRBV5-6 to TRBJ2-5, with a weak D call TRBD1 (6 bases). The last part of the DNA fits TRBJ2-7 better; the J call may be wrong. Germline V gene lookup returns CDR1 SGHDT and CDR2 YYEEEE. The CDR3 consists of 14 residues.

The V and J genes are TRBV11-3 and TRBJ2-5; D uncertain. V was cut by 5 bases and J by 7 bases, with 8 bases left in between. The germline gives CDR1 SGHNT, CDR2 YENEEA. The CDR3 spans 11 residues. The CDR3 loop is CASSLEATQYF. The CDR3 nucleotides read TGTGCCAGCAGCCTCGAGGCGACCCAGTACTTC. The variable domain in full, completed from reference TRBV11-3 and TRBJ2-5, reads EAGVVQSPRYKIIEKKQPVAFWCNPISGHNTLYWYLQNLGQGPELLIRYENEEAVDDSQLPKDRFSAERLKGVDSTLKIQPAELGDSAVYLCASSLEATQYFGPGTRLLVL.

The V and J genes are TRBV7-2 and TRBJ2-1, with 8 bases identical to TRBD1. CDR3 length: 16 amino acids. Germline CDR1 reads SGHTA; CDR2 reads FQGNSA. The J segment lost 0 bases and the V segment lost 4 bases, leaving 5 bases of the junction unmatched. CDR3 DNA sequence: TGTGCCAGCAGCTCCCAGGGGGCCAGCTCCTACAATGAGCAGTTCTTC. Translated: CASSSQGASSYNEQFF.

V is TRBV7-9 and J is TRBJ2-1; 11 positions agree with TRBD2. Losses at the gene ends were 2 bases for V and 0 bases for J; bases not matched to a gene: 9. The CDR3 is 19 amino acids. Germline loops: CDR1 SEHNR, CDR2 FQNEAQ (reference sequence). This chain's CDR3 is CASSLTLAGGLSSYNEQFF. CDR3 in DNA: TGTGCCAGCAGCTTAACCCTAGCGGGGGGCCTAAGCTCCTACAATGAGCAGTTCTTC.

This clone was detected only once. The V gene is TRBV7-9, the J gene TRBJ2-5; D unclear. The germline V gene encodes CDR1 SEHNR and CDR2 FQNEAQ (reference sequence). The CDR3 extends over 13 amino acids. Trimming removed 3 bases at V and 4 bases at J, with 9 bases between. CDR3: CASSFPSVETQYF. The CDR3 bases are TGTGCCAGCAGCTTTCCCAGTGTAGAGACCCAGTACTTC.

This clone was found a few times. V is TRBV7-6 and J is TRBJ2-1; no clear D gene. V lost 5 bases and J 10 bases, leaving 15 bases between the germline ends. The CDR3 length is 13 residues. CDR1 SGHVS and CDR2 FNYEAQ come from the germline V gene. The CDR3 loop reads CASSLEVSSEQFF. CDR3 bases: TGTGCCAGCAGCCTCGAGGTCTCCAGCGAGCAGTTCTTC.

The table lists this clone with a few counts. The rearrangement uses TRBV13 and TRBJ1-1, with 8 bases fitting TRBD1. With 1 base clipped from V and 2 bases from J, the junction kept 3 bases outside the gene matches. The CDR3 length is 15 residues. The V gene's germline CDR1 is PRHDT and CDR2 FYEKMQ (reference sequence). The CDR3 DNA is TGTGCCAGCAGCTTAGAGGGACAGGTTAACACTGAAGCTTTCTTT. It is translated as CASSLEGQVNTEAFF.

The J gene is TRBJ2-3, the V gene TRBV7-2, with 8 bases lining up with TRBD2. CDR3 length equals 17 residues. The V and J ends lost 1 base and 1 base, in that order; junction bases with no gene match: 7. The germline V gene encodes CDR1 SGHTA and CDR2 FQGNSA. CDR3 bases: TGTGCCAGCAGCTTAGTAGAGCGGGGGAGAGGCACAGATACGCAGTATTTT. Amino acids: CASSLVERGRGTDTQYF.

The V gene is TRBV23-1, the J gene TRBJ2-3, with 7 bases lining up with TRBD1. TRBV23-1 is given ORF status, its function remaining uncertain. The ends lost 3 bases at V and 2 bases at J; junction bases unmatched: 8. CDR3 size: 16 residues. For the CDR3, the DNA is TGCGCCAGCAGTCACCCCAGGACAGGATTCACAGATACGCAGTATTTT. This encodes CASSHPRTGFTDTQYF.